The text below deals with one T cell receptor (beta chain). The data belong to a study of PD-L1 blockade in urothelial cancer. In germline, CDR1 is SGHVT, CDR2 SQSDAQ. Trimming took 9 bases from V and 0 from J; bases not matched to a gene: 15. CDR3 length: 18 amino acids. TCR analog templates of synthetic origin were spiked into each PCR. Assay used: immunoSEQ multiplex PCR; TCRdb lists only in-frame clones, some missing. The repertoire consists of 100,000 to 150,000 clones, with roughly 83% occurring once and the leading ten covering roughly 2.3%. The time point was: peripheral blood 6 weeks after treatment start.

The chain combines TRBV7-4 with TRBJ1-5, with TRBD1 identical over 9 bases. This receptor was identified in a man aged 50-59 years with urothelial cancer. The specimen was PBMCs, collected around atezolizumab (anti-PD-L1) treatment. The CDR3 nucleotides are TGTGCCAGAAAAGAACCGGGACAGGGACCCTATAGCAATCAGCCCCAGCATTTT. Translation gives CARKEPGQGPYSNQPQHF.